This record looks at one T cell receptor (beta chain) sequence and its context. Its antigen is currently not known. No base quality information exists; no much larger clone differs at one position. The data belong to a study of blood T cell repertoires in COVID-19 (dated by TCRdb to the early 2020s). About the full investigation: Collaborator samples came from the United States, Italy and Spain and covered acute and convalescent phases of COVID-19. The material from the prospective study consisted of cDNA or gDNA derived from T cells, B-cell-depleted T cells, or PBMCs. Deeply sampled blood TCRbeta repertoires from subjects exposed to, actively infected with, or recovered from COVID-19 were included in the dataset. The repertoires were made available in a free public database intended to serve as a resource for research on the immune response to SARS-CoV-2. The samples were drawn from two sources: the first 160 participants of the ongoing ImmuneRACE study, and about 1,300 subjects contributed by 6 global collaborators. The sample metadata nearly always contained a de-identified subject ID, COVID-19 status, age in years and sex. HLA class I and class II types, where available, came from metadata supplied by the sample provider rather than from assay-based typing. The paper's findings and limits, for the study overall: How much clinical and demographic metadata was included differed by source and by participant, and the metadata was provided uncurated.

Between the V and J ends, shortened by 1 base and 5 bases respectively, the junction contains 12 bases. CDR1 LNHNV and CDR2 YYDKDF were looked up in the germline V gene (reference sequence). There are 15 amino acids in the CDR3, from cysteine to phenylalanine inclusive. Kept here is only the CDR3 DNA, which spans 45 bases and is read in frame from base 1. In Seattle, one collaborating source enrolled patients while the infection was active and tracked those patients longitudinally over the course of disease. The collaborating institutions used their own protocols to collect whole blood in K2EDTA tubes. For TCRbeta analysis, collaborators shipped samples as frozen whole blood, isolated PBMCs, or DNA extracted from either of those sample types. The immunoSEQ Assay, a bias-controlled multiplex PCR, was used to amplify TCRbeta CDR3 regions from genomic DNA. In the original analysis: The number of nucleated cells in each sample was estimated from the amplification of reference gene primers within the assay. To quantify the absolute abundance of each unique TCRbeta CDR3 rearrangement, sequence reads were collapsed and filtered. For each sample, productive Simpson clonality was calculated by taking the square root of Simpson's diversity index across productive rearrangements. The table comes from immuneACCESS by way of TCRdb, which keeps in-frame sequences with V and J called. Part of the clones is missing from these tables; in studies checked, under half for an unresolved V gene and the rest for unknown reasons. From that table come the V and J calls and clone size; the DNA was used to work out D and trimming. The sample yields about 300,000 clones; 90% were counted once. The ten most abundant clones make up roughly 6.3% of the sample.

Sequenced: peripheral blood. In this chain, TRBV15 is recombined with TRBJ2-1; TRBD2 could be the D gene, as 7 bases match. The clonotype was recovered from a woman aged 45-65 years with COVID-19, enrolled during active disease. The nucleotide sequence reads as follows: TGTGCCACCAGCAGAGCGGGGGGCCGAGACAATGAGCAGTTCTTC. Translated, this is CATSRAGGRDNEQFF.